Following are 25 T cell receptor beta chains from one sample sequenced in a study of identical twins. TCRdb re-called the 5' RACE reads through MiXCR, storing one row per CDR3 protein. Among fewer than 900,000 distinct CDR3 sequences, approximately 18% were seen once, and the ten largest hold about 12%. These data were also filed under a second study, of T cells expressing NK-cell markers.

Specimen: PBMCs. The origin of the receptors is a woman between 18 and 29 years old in good health.

The chain carries TRBV5-8 and TRBJ2-1, with D possibly being TRBD2 (6 bases). CDR3 length: 15 amino acids. V was clipped by 6 bases and J by 5 bases, with 18 bases between them. Germline values: CDR1 SGHTS, CDR2 YDEGEE. The CDR3 loop is CASTWGDYLNNEQFF. DNA of the CDR3: TGTGCCAGCACCTGGGGGGATTACCTTAACAATGAGCAGTTCTTC.

The V call is TRBV7-8, the J call TRBJ2-7, with 9 bases matching TRBD2. Germline CDR1 reads SGHVS; CDR2 reads FQNEAQ. The CDR3 covers 12 residues. J lost 3 bases, V lost 8 bases, and 2 bases had no gene match. CDR3 nucleotide sequence: TGTGCCAGCGGGACTAGCCTCTACGAGCAGTACTTC. This sequence encodes CASGTSLYEQYF.

This clonotype was counted many times. The rearrangement joins TRBV12-3 or TRBV12-4 to TRBJ1-2; 7 nucleotides line up with TRBD1. The CDR3 contains 12 residues. After removal of 3 bases from V and 6 bases from J, the junction contained 1 base not matched to a gene. Written as DNA, the CDR3 is TGTGCCAGCAGTTTCACAGGGGATGGCTACACCTTC. This codes for CASSFTGDGYTF.

The chain carries TRBV25-1 and TRBJ2-7; D is possibly TRBD1 or TRBD2 (5 bases each). CDR3 size: 14 residues. Trimming pared 2 bases from V and 2 bases from J, leaving 10 bases between. The germline V gene encodes CDR1 MGHDK and CDR2 SYGVNS. The CDR3 coding sequence is TGTGCCAGCAGTGAAGGGGGAACGACCTACGAGCAGTACTTC. Translation: CASSEGGTTYEQYF.

CDR3 amino acids: CAFWLGDRLWGYTF. Here the CDR3 DNA reads TGTGCCTTCTGGCTGGGGGACCGACTATGGGGCTACACCTTC. The chain joins TRBV30 to TRBJ1-2; a possible D gene is TRBD1 (5 bases). The germline V gene has CDR1 GTSNPN and CDR2 SVGIG (reference sequence). The V and J ends lost 7 bases and 8 bases respectively, with 23 bases between them. The length of the CDR3 is 14 residues.

In this sample, this clonotype turned up a few times. The chain has TRBV18 and TRBJ1-1; 8 bases match TRBD1. V shed 5 bases, J shed 8 bases, and the junction held 10 bases outside the gene matches. There are 14 residues in the CDR3. Germline assignment: CDR1 KGHSH and CDR2 LQKENI. The CDR3 spells CASSTTTGVVEAFF. The CDR3 nucleotides read TGTGCCAGCTCAACGACGACAGGGGTCGTAGAAGCTTTCTTT.

The V call is TRBV5-5, the J call TRBJ1-4, with 10 bases identical to TRBD1. Trimming removed 2 bases from V and 10 bases from J; junction bases left unmatched: 5. Germline CDR1 reads SGHKS; CDR2 reads YYEKEE (reference sequence). The CDR3 covers 14 residues. The CDR3, as DNA: TGTGCCAGCAGCTTAGGGACAGGGGACGGAAAACTGTTTTTT. Protein product: CASSLGTGDGKLFF.

The V gene is TRBV12-3 or TRBV12-4, the J gene TRBJ2-2; maybe TRBD2 (6 bases). V was clipped by 6 bases and J by 7 bases, with 15 bases between them. This CDR3 region has 14 residues. CDR3 residues: CASSPIGGIGELFF. The CDR3 DNA follows: TGTGCCAGCAGCCCGATCGGGGGTATCGGGGAGCTGTTTTTT.

This clonotype was counted a few times. The chain recombines TRBV5-1 with TRBJ1-4; D gene ambiguous. This CDR3 contains 15 residues. V shed 1 base and J shed 4 bases, with 11 bases lying between them. CDR1 and CDR2 (germline): SGHRS, YFSETQ. CDR3 sequence: CASSLTTGYNEKLFF. Here the CDR3 DNA reads TGCGCCAGCAGCTTGACTACCGGCTATAATGAAAAACTGTTTTTT. Looking up the rest from reference TRBV5-1 and TRBJ1-4 gives the full variable domain: KAGVTQTPRYLIKTRGQQVTLSCSPISGHRSVSWYQQTPGQGLQFLFEYFSETQRNKGNFPGRFSGRQFSNSRSEMNVSTLELGDSALYLCASSLTTGYNEKLFFGSGTQLSVL.

This clonotype has just a few counts. The chain carries TRBV15 and TRBJ2-5; D is unresolved. Germline V gene data show CDR1 as LNHNV and CDR2 as YYDKDF (reference sequence). V lost 2 bases and J 1 base, leaving 5 bases between the germline ends. The CDR3 is 13 amino acids. DNA for the CDR3: TGTGCCACCAGCAGATCCATCCAAGAGACCCAGTACTTC. Its protein product is CATSRSIQETQYF.

This clonotype was seen only a few times. The chain is built from TRBV12-3 or TRBV12-4 and TRBJ1-5; D unclear. The V and J ends lost 3 bases and 7 bases respectively, with 13 bases between them. This CDR3 spans 14 amino acids. The CDR3 bases are TGTGCCAGCAGTTTGAGTGATGGGAGGCAGCCCCAGCATTTT. Translated, it gives CASSLSDGRQPQHF.

This chain uses TRBV14 with TRBJ2-2; TRBD1 is a possible D gene (5 bases). The CDR3 is 14 residues long. Trimming shortened V by 4 bases and J by 4 bases, and 10 bases separated the two germline ends. The germline V gene encodes CDR1 SGHDN and CDR2 FVKESK. The DNA of the CDR3 is TGTGCCAGCAGCCGCTCTAGGGGCACCGGGGAGCTGTTTTTT. It is translated as CASSRSRGTGELFF.

The chain has TRBV29-1 and TRBJ1-2, with D maybe TRBD1 (5 bases). Germline values: CDR1 SQVTM, CDR2 ANQGSEA. This CDR3 is 12 amino acids long. V lost 7 bases, J lost 10 bases, and 19 bases lay in between. The CDR3 sequence: CSAGTLVGDYTF. CDR3 coding DNA: TGCAGCGCCGGGACTCTTGTAGGTGACTACACCTTC. Based on the CDR3 plus reference TRBV29-1 and TRBJ1-2, the full variable domain is SAVISQKPSRDICQRGTSLTIQCQVDSQVTMMFWYRQQPGQSLTLIATANQGSEATYESGFVIDKFPISRPNLTFSTLTVSNMSPEDSSIYLCSAGTLVGDYTFGSGTRLTVV.

This rearrangement joins TRBV12-3 or TRBV12-4 to TRBJ2-3; 8 bases match TRBD2. V lost 5 bases to trimming and J lost 1 base; unmatched junction nucleotides: 11. The CDR3 consists of 17 residues. CDR3 in amino acids: CASSPPQWRGGTDTQYF. DNA of the CDR3: TGTGCCAGCAGTCCCCCTCAGTGGCGGGGGGGCACAGATACGCAGTATTTT.

This clonotype was seen a few times. This chain connects TRBV20-1 to TRBJ2-7; a weak D match, TRBD1 (6 bases). Germline V gene data show CDR1 as DFQATT and CDR2 as SNEGSKA (reference sequence). Deletions cut 6 bases from V and 1 base from J, with 16 bases between. This CDR3 is 14 amino acids long. DNA of the CDR3: TGCAGTGCGCCTCTAGGGGGAAGGTCCTACGAGCAGTACTTC. It specifies CSAPLGGRSYEQYF.

This clonotype was counted between two and nine times. The chain employs TRBV6-5 and TRBJ1-2; D remains ambiguous. CDR1 and CDR2 from the germline V gene are MNHEY and SVGAGI. CDR3 length: 15 residues. Deletions cut 3 bases from V and 4 bases from J, with 15 bases between. CDR3 protein: CASSYGQTSGYGYTF. DNA for the CDR3: TGTGCCAGCAGTTATGGGCAGACGAGCGGCTATGGCTACACCTTC.

This clonotype appeared a few times. This chain links TRBV27 with TRBJ2-6; D unresolved. The CDR3 consists of 13 residues. CDR1 is MNHEY and CDR2 is SMNVEV in the germline V gene (reference sequence). The V end lost 2 bases, the J end lost 4 bases, and 3 bases lay between the germline ends. The CDR3 nucleotides read TGTGCCAGCAGTTTAAAGGGGGCCAACGTCCTGACTTTC. Translated: CASSLKGANVLTF.

This clonotype has just a few counts. This CDR3 is CSGQAGVYNSPLHF. The CDR3 bases are TGCAGTGGGCAGGCAGGGGTGTATAATTCACCCCTCCACTTT. The rearrangement links TRBV20-1 to TRBJ1-6; a possible D gene is TRBD1 (6 bases). The V gene's germline CDR1 is DFQATT and CDR2 SNEGSKA (reference sequence). Trimming removed 7 bases at V and 4 bases at J, with 14 bases between. This CDR3 has 14 residues.

In its sample, this clonotype was seen a few times. The chain combines TRBV7-2 with TRBJ2-7; D may be TRBD1 or TRBD2 (5 bases each). Germline values: CDR1 SGHTA, CDR2 FQGNSA. The germline V and J ends were trimmed by 0 bases and 0 bases, with 12 bases remaining between them. This CDR3 is built from 16 residues. The DNA of the CDR3 is TGTGCCAGCAGCTTAGCCCGGGACCGCAGCTCCTACGAGCAGTACTTC. Translation: CASSLARDRSSYEQYF. The full variable domain, completed using reference TRBV7-2 and TRBJ2-7, is GAGVSQSPSNKVTEKGKDVELRCDPISGHTALYWYRQSLGQGLEFLIYFQGNSAPDKSGLPSDRFSAERTGGSVSTLTIQRTQQEDSAVYLCASSLARDRSSYEQYFGPGTRLTVT.

The chain carries TRBV12-3 or TRBV12-4 and TRBJ2-5; unclear D gene. V was clipped by 6 bases and J by 1 base, with 15 bases between them. The CDR3 has 15 residues. The CDR3 nucleotides are TGTGCCAGCAGCCGTGCTTCAGGCATCCAAGAGACCCAGTACTTC. Translated: CASSRASGIQETQYF.

This chain joins TRBV9 and TRBJ1-5; D not resolved. This CDR3 has 15 amino acids. Trimming shortened V by 4 bases and J by 8 bases, and 19 bases separated the two germline ends. Germline CDR1 and CDR2: SGDLS and YYNGEE. The CDR3: CASSPEGGVREPQHF. CDR3 nucleotides: TGTGCCAGCAGCCCCGAAGGAGGAGTAAGGGAGCCCCAGCATTTT.

V and J are TRBV3-1 and TRBJ2-7; 8 nucleotides align to TRBD2. The CDR3 consists of 13 residues. Germline V gene data show CDR1 as LGHDT and CDR2 as YNNKEL (reference sequence). V lost 5 bases and J lost 6; bases outside the gene matches: 6. The CDR3 nucleotides are TGTGCCAGCAGCGGCGGGGGGCTCCTCGAGCAGTACTTC. Protein product: CASSGGGLLEQYF.

This clonotype was seen a handful of times. The CDR3 protein is CASSWPGGYEQFF. The CDR3 coding sequence is TGTGCCAGCAGTTGGCCTGGGGGGTATGAGCAGTTCTTC. The chain couples TRBV12-3 or TRBV12-4 to TRBJ2-1; perhaps TRBD2 as D (6 bases). This CDR3 has 13 amino acids. Deletions cut 4 bases from V and 8 bases from J, with 12 bases between.

V is TRBV20-1 and J is TRBJ2-7; the match to TRBD2 covers 10 bases. Germline-derived CDR1 and CDR2 are DFQATT and SNEGSKA (reference sequence). The CDR3 has 14 residues. V was pared by 6 bases and J by 4 bases, with 9 bases of the junction left unmatched. The CDR3 loop reads CSAGTLAGVYEQYF. CDR3 coding DNA: TGCAGTGCGGGAACCCTAGCGGGGGTATACGAGCAGTACTTC.

The J gene is TRBJ2-3, the V gene TRBV5-6; D is undetermined. Germline CDR1 is SGHDT and CDR2 is YYEEEE. Trimming shortened V by 2 bases and J by 10 bases, and 8 bases separated the two germline ends. The CDR3 length is 11 residues. CDR3 sequence (DNA): TGTGCCAGCAGCTTCGCTGCAGCGCAGTATTTT. This codes for CASSFAAAQYF.